Below are 26 T cell receptor beta chains sequenced from a single sample in a study of vaccination effects on CD4 cells after COVID-19. Pools of viral peptides were used by the ViraFEST assay to expand antigen-specific CD4+ T cells ahead of sequencing. Cultured cells yielded isolated CD4+ T cells after 10 days. These receptors lack a known antigen. Libraries were prepared by immunoSEQ multiplex PCR; TCRdb keeps only in-frame clonotypes and omits some of them. The sample has roughly 61,000 clones, 75% to 85% seen once. The source was CD4+ T cells from PBMCs cultured with HCoV-229E spike peptides, collected before COVID-19 vaccination. The receptors shown here come from a human donor who received a COVID-19 vaccine.

There are a few counts of this clone. The chain carries TRBV18 and TRBJ1-1; TRBD1 might be the D (5 bases). CDR3 length: 14 amino acids. The germline V gene has CDR1 KGHSH and CDR2 LQKENI. Trimming left V 2 bases short and J 4 bases short, with 11 bases between. The CDR3 bases are TGTGCCAGCTCACCAGGGGGAGGGCGCACTGAAGCTTTCTTT. Amino acids: CASSPGGGRTEAFF.

The genes are TRBV12-3 or TRBV12-4 and TRBJ1-1; D is unresolved. The CDR3 has 11 amino acids. V was trimmed by 6 bases and J by 2 bases, leaving 4 bases between them. In nucleotides, the CDR3 is TGTGCCAGCAGCATCAACACTGAAGCTTTCTTT. Translation: CASSINTEAFF.

J is TRBJ1-6 and V is TRBV5-4; 10 nucleotides agree with TRBD1. The CDR3 length is 16 residues. Germline CDR1 reads SGHNT; CDR2 reads YYREEE (reference sequence). After removal of 4 bases from V and 10 bases from J, the junction contained 11 bases not matched to a gene. CDR3 sequence: CASSVWDRGDLSPLHF. Here the CDR3 DNA reads TGTGCCAGCAGCGTGTGGGACAGGGGTGATTTATCACCCCTCCACTTT.

The chain has TRBV3-1 (or the pseudogene TRBV3-2) and TRBJ1-1, with D possibly TRBD1 on 6 matching bases. The germline gives CDR1 LGHDT, CDR2 YNNKEL (reference sequence). The CDR3 is made up of 14 amino acids. V was shortened by 5 bases and J by 1 base, with 11 bases between the two germline ends. The CDR3 DNA reads TGTGCCAGCAGCGGGCGACAGGCGAACACTGAAGCTTTCTTT. Translating it yields CASSGRQANTEAFF.

The rearrangement links TRBV6-5 to TRBJ1-1; D gene ambiguous. CDR3 length: 15 residues. CDR1 is MNHEY, CDR2 SVGAGI, per germline. Between the trimmed V and J ends, which lost 0 bases and 3 bases, there was a span of 11 bases. The CDR3 bases are TGTGCCAGCAGTTACTCGAGTGGGCAGTACACTGAAGCTTTCTTT. It encodes CASSYSSGQYTEAFF.

This clone was detected once. V and J are TRBV6-5 and TRBJ2-4, with TRBD1 as a possible D gene (6 bases). Germline loops: CDR1 MNHEY, CDR2 SVGAGI. Trimming took 5 bases from V and 5 from J, leaving 13 bases between them. This CDR3 spans 14 amino acids. CDR3 sequence: CASSIEAGENIQYF. CDR3 bases: TGTGCCAGCAGTATTGAGGCAGGGGAAAACATTCAGTACTTC.

V usage is TRBV7-2 and J usage is TRBJ1-1, with D possibly matching TRBD1 (5 bases). Germline V CDR1 and CDR2: SGHTA, FQGNSA. The V end lost 2 bases, the J end lost 3 bases, and 10 bases lay between the germline ends. The CDR3 runs to 14 residues. The CDR3 sequence is CASSLTPGDTEAFF. The CDR3 region has the DNA TGTGCCAGCAGCTTAACACCGGGGGACACTGAAGCTTTCTTT.

The V and J genes are TRBV10-2 and TRBJ1-5; weak D call: TRBD1 (5 bases). This CDR3 comprises 17 residues. CDR1 is WSHSY and CDR2 is SAAADI in the germline V gene. The ends were cut back, 7 bases at V and 1 base at J, with 20 bases in the middle. CDR3 sequence reads: CASKSTGPGWSNQPQHF. For the CDR3, the DNA is TGCGCCAGCAAGTCTACGGGACCGGGGTGGAGCAATCAGCCCCAGCATTTT.

The V call is TRBV13, the J call TRBJ1-2; TRBD1 matches 8 bases. Unmatched junction bases numbered 2, after V lost 2 bases and J lost 3 bases. The germline V gene encodes CDR1 PRHDT and CDR2 FYEKMQ (reference sequence). The CDR3 covers 14 residues. In DNA, the CDR3 is TGTGCCAGCAGCTTATACAGGGGGGACTATGGCTACACCTTC. It codes for CASSLYRGDYGYTF.

V is TRBV6-5 and J is TRBJ1-2; TRBD1 matches at 9 bases. The CDR3 spans 15 residues. The V gene end was trimmed by 7 bases and the J gene end by 7 bases; junction bases not matched to a gene: 13. Germline CDR1 reads MNHEY; CDR2 reads SVGAGI. The CDR3 loop reads CASIQPGQGPGGYTF. The CDR3 DNA sequence: TGTGCCAGCATACAACCGGGACAGGGCCCAGGTGGCTACACCTTC.

This clone was recorded a few times. The V gene is TRBV2, the J gene TRBJ2-7; 11 positions match TRBD2. The V gene's germline CDR1 is SNHLY and CDR2 FYNNEI. This CDR3 region has 15 residues. With V trimmed by 1 base and J by 6 bases, 5 bases remained unmatched. CDR3 nucleotides: TGTGCCAGCAGTGAAGGGACTAGCGGGCGGCTCGAGCAGTACGTC. Protein product: CASSEGTSGRLEQYV.

V usage is TRBV5-1 and J usage is TRBJ1-2; 7 nucleotides agree with TRBD1. Germline assignment: CDR1 SGHRS and CDR2 YFSETQ. This CDR3 spans 15 amino acids. The V and J ends lost 5 bases and 1 base, in that order; junction bases with no gene match: 8. The chain's CDR3 is CASRKTGTDNYGYTF. CDR3 bases: TGCGCCAGCAGGAAAACCGGGACAGATAACTATGGCTACACCTTC.

The J gene is TRBJ2-5, the V gene TRBV14, with 13 bases aligning to TRBD2. Trimming took 0 bases from V and 1 from J; bases not matched to a gene: 8. CDR1 and CDR2 from the germline V gene are SGHDN and FVKESK. CDR3 length: 19 residues. CDR3 residues: CASSQDLPGLAGLQETQYF. The CDR3 DNA sequence: TGTGCCAGCAGCCAAGATCTCCCGGGACTAGCGGGGCTCCAAGAGACCCAGTACTTC.

The chain carries TRBV30 and TRBJ2-7; 12 nucleotides agree with TRBD1. The V and J ends lost 2 bases and 6 bases, in that order; junction bases with no gene match: 5. Germline CDR1 GTSNPN, CDR2 SVGIG (reference sequence). CDR3 length equals 14 residues. The CDR3 DNA reads as TGTGCCTGGAGTCTGGGGACAGGGGGCAGCGAGCAGTACGTC. It is translated as CAWSLGTGGSEQYV.

V gene TRBV30 combines with J gene TRBJ2-5; TRBD1 agrees at 7 bases. V lost 2 bases, J lost 4 bases, and 10 bases stayed unmatched. The CDR3 runs 15 residues. Germline-derived CDR1 and CDR2 are GTSNPN and SVGIG (reference sequence). This chain's CDR3 is CAWSPGGNRGETQYF. In nucleotides, the CDR3 is TGTGCCTGGAGTCCTGGGGGAAACAGGGGAGAGACCCAGTACTTC. The full variable domain, completed using reference TRBV30 and TRBJ2-5, is SQTIHQWPATLVQPVGSPLSLECTVEGTSNPNLYWYRQAAGRGLQLLFYSVGIGQISSEVPQNLSASRPQDRQFILSSKKLLLSDSGFYLCAWSPGGNRGETQYFGPGTRLLVL.

CDR3 protein: CASSLRTGNTEAFF. The CDR3, as DNA: TGTGCCAGCAGTCTTCGGACTGGGAACACTGAAGCTTTCTTT. The chain combines TRBV6-5 with TRBJ1-1; no firm D call. V was trimmed by 5 bases and J by 1 base, leaving 11 bases between them. Germline V gene lookup returns CDR1 MNHEY and CDR2 SVGAGI. The CDR3 consists of 14 residues.

The V gene is TRBV3-1 (or the pseudogene TRBV3-2), the J gene TRBJ1-2, with D unresolved. Germline V gene lookup returns CDR1 LGHDT and CDR2 YNNKEL (reference sequence). This CDR3 contains 15 residues. The V end lost 4 bases, the J end lost 6 bases, and 18 bases lay between the germline ends. CDR3 amino acids: CASSLASADTHGYTF. For the CDR3, the DNA is TGTGCCAGCAGCCTAGCCTCCGCGGATACTCATGGCTACACCTTC.

The chain carries TRBV5-1 and TRBJ2-6; 7 bases agree with TRBD1. Germline V lookup: CDR1 SGHRS, CDR2 YFSETQ. There are 15 residues in the CDR3. V gave up 3 bases and J gave up 2 bases; unmatched junction bases: 2. DNA for the CDR3: TGCGCCAGCAGCTCAGACAGGGCTGGGGCCAACGTCCTGACTTTC. It encodes CASSSDRAGANVLTF.

This chain links TRBV12-5 with TRBJ2-1, with 11 nucleotides matching TRBD2. CDR1 and CDR2 from the germline V gene are LGHNT and FRNRAP. The CDR3 is 16 amino acids. V gave up 4 bases and J gave up 7 bases; unmatched junction bases: 9. In DNA, the CDR3 is TGTGCTAGTGGTTCCCCACCTAGCGGGGGGTGGAATGAGCAGTTCTTC. Protein sequence: CASGSPPSGGWNEQFF.

This clone was detected a few times. The V call is TRBV7-9, the J call TRBJ1-1; D unclear. V lost 5 bases to trimming and J lost 1 base, with 5 bases between them. Germline CDR1 reads SEHNR; CDR2 reads FQNEAQ (reference sequence). The CDR3 contains 12 residues. CDR3 amino acids: CASSQRNTEAFF. In nucleotides, the CDR3 is TGTGCCAGCAGCCAAAGGAACACTGAAGCTTTCTTT.

CDR3 amino acids: CASSRRDGLEKLFF. The DNA for the CDR3 is TGTGCCAGCAGCAGAAGGGACGGACTTGAAAAACTGTTTTTT. This chain connects TRBV5-4 to TRBJ1-4; D is possibly TRBD1 (5 bases). Trimming cost V 4 bases and J 7 bases, with 14 bases left between them. Per germline, CDR1 SGHNT and CDR2 YYREEE (reference sequence). The CDR3 is made up of 14 amino acids.

In its sample, this clone was seen a few times. This chain connects TRBV12-3 or TRBV12-4 to TRBJ1-6; no definite D call. This CDR3 has 13 amino acids. Trimming removed 5 bases at V and 6 bases at J, with 8 bases between. The CDR3 here is CASSRTVNSPLHF. The CDR3 coding sequence is TGTGCCAGCAGTAGGACGGTTAATTCACCCCTCCACTTT.

This chain connects TRBV5-1 to TRBJ2-5; either TRBD1 or TRBD2 may fit D (5 bases each). Germline CDR1 and CDR2: SGHRS and YFSETQ. The CDR3 covers 13 residues. The V gene lost 0 bases and the J gene lost 4 bases, with 7 bases spanning the gap. CDR3 bases: TGCGCCAGCAGCTTGGGGGGGACAGAGACCCAGTACTTC. This encodes CASSLGGTETQYF. Full variable domain (outside the CDR3, taken from reference TRBV5-1 and TRBJ2-5): KAGVTQTPRYLIKTRGQQVTLSCSPISGHRSVSWYQQTPGQGLQFLFEYFSETQRNKGNFPGRFSGRQFSNSRSEMNVSTLELGDSALYLCASSLGGTETQYFGPGTRLLVL.

V gene TRBV19 combines with J gene TRBJ2-1; D is perhaps TRBD1 or TRBD2 (5 bases each). Germline lookup yields CDR1 LNHDA and CDR2 SQIVND (reference sequence). The CDR3 consists of 17 residues. Between the trimmed V and J ends, which lost 6 bases and 0 bases, there was a span of 18 bases. This CDR3 reads CASRGRMGVGSYNEQFF. The CDR3 DNA reads TGTGCCAGTAGGGGCCGAATGGGGGTCGGCTCCTACAATGAGCAGTTCTTC.

The rearrangement joins TRBV15 to TRBJ1-2, with a possible D match to TRBD1 (6 bases). The V end lost 2 bases, the J end lost 2 bases, and 9 bases lay between the germline ends. In germline, CDR1 is LNHNV, CDR2 YYDKDF (reference sequence). CDR3 length equals 14 residues. The CDR3 loop reads CATSRTQGNYGYTF. The CDR3 nucleotides are TGTGCCACCAGCAGAACACAGGGAAACTATGGCTACACCTTC.

In DNA, the CDR3 is TGTGCCAGCAGCTTTGATGGCGCTAGCAATCAGCCCCAGCATTTT. Protein sequence: CASSFDGASNQPQHF. The chain uses TRBV7-8 and TRBJ1-5, with D uncertain. This CDR3 has 15 amino acids. Germline CDR1 and CDR2: SGHVS and FQNEAQ. Trimming stripped 3 bases from V and 0 bases from J, with 9 bases between.